The T cell receptor beta chain under discussion was sequenced for a study of neurological immune-mediated disorders. This clonotype was seen a handful of times. The antigen is undetermined. General study findings and limits: Across subjects, expanded clones had no CDR3 amino acid sequences in common, pointing to private repertoires in all groups. In HTLV-1-associated myelopathy, TCR clonal expansion was greatest, and in multiple sclerosis it was least, below healthy controls.

The cDNA came from 5'RACE, which used 10-nucleotide random UMIs. The output of every sequencing run, over 180 million TCR-beta sequences, came from 15-18 subjects. TCRdb fed the 5' RACE reads into MiXCR, producing one record per CDR3 protein. The sample includes tens of thousands of distinct CDR3 sequences, roughly an eighth of them seen just once. Trimming removed 5 bases from V and 3 bases from J, with 5 bases in between. CDR1 LNHDA and CDR2 SQIVND come from the germline V gene (reference sequence). The CDR3 length is 11 residues. Sample: PBMCs. The sequence was obtained from a woman aged 55-75 years with HTLV-1-associated myelopathy (HAM/TSP). V is TRBV19 and J is TRBJ2-7; D remains unclear. The CDR3 is CASSSRYEQYF. In DNA, the CDR3 is TGTGCCAGTAGTTCACGCTACGAGCAGTACTTC. Drawing the rest from reference TRBV19 and TRBJ2-7, the complete variable domain is DGGITQSPKYLFRKEGQNVTLSCEQNLNHDAMYWYRQDPGQGLRLIYYSQIVNDFQKGDIAEGYSVSREKKESFPLTVTSAQKNPTAFYLCASSSRYEQYFGPGTRLTVT.